This T cell receptor (beta chain) emerged from a study of blood T cell repertoires in COVID-19. In the study overall: Nucleic acid was either cDNA or gDNA, and it came from T cells, B-cell-depleted T cells, or PBMCs.

Only one count was recorded for this clone. Original methodology: By means of reference gene primer amplification, nucleated cell counts were estimated. Generated by immunoSEQ multiplex PCR, the TCRdb table keeps only in-frame clones and is missing some. The V and J calls and clone size were taken over from that table, and D and trimming were inferred from the DNA. Of 250,000 or so clones in the sample, about 91% were seen once. Germline loops: CDR1 SGHRS, CDR2 YFSETQ. With V trimmed by 0 bases and J by 4 bases, 5 bases remained unmatched. The CDR3 is 16 residues long. Allocation to cohorts depended on clinical history reported by the participants.

The clonotype was recovered from a man in his forties who had been exposed to COVID-19. J is TRBJ2-1 and V is TRBV5-1, with 9 bases matching TRBD1. Sequencing was done on a sample of PBMCs or T cells enriched from blood (not recorded which). DNA of the CDR3: TGCGCCAGCAGCTTGGAGACAGGGGGATCGTACAATGAGCAGTTCTTC. It yields the protein CASSLETGGSYNEQFF.